Here is one T cell receptor beta chain with its context. Its antigen is still unknown. No quality values exist for individual bases; no much larger clone is one base distant. Interpreted using the paper, the time point label stands for: peripheral blood 12 weeks after first pembrolizumab dose. Mismatch repair deficiency was established in every enrolled patient by polymerase chain reaction or immunohistochemistry. TCR sequencing was performed for three patients who responded to pembrolizumab therapy. The phase II trial prospectively tested pembrolizumab PD-1 blockade in advanced mismatch repair-deficient cancers regardless of tissue of origin. Peripheral blood T cell samples were collected serially, before PD-1 blockade began and at several time points afterward. Blood sampling times were reported as weeks after the first pembrolizumab dose. The library was produced with the immunoSEQ multiplex PCR assay. Here the immuneACCESS table is served through TCRdb, limited to in-frame sequences with V and J called. Missing clones are a known gap in these copies; in checked studies unresolved V genes cover under half, and the rest lacks a known reason. The sample table holds nearly 25,000 clones, of which under 85% were seen once. Together, the top ten hold roughly a fifth of the sample.

Taken from the germline V gene, the CDR1 and CDR2 loops are WSHSY and SAAADI. Reading from cysteine to phenylalanine, the CDR3 counts 16 amino acids. Only the CDR3 portion is preserved as DNA: 48 bases, with reading frame beginning at the first base. The junction shows trimming of 7 bases on V and 1 base on J, and the gene matches do not reach 8 bases of it. The data belong to a study of PD-1 blockade in mismatch repair-deficient tumors (dated 2017 in TCRdb). In the study overall: The trial enrolled more than 85 consecutive patients with roughly 11 mismatch repair-deficient cancer types between late 2013 and 2016, all previously treated and progressing. Tumor-associated T cell clones were tracked in the peripheral blood of patients responding to PD-1 blockade by deep sequencing of TCR CDR3 regions. Beyond this particular receptor, the publication reports: Rapid expansion after pembrolizumab followed by contraction, generally before radiologic responses, was shown by tumor-resident clones, which were often undetectable in blood before treatment.

The source of this sequence is an adult with mismatch repair-deficient cancer. This specimen consisted of peripheral blood, obtained 12 weeks after starting pembrolizumab. The chain couples TRBV10-2 to TRBJ1-3, and 9 bases in between align with TRBD1. The CDR3 sequence is CASKAAGQGSGNTIYF. The DNA is as follows: TGCGCCAGCAAAGCCGCGGGACAGGGATCTGGAAACACCATATATTTT.